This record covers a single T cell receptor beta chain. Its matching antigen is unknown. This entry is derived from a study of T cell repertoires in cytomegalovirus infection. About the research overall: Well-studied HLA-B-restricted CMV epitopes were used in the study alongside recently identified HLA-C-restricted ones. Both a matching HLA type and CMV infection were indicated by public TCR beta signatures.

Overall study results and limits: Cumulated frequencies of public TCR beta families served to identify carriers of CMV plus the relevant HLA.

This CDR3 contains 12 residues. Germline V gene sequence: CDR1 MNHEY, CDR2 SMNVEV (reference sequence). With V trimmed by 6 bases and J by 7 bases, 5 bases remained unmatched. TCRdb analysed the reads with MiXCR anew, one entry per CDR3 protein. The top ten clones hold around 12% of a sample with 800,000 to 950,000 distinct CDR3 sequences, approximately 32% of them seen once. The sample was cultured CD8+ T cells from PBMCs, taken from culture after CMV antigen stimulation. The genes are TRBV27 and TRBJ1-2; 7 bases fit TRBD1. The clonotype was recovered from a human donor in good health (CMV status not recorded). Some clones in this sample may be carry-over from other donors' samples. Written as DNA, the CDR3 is TGTGCCAGCAGGACAGGGTTCTTTGGCTACACCTTC. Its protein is CASRTGFFGYTF.